This T cell receptor beta chain came from a study of long-term antiretroviral therapy in people with HIV. Overall study context: Specimens dating back about a decade before the 2015 immediate-ART recommendation are the oldest included.

The V gene's germline CDR1 is MRHNA and CDR2 SNTAGT. Trimming left V 6 bases short and J 2 bases short, with 8 bases between. The CDR3 consists of 13 residues. A few counts support this clone. Sequencing used immunoSEQ v3.0 at survey level. Generated by immunoSEQ multiplex PCR, the TCRdb table keeps only in-frame clones and is missing some. The sample has more than 20,000 clones, about 84% seen once. HIV-positive participants were all treated in the United States. The rearrangement joins TRBV6-4 to TRBJ2-1; possibly TRBD1 for D (6 bases). The TCR was taken from a middle-aged man with HIV. This material consisted of unsorted PBMCs, taken 0.5 years before starting antiretroviral therapy. CDR3 region: CASSRGTYNEQFF. DNA of the CDR3: TGTGCCAGCAGCAGGGGAACCTACAATGAGCAGTTCTTC.